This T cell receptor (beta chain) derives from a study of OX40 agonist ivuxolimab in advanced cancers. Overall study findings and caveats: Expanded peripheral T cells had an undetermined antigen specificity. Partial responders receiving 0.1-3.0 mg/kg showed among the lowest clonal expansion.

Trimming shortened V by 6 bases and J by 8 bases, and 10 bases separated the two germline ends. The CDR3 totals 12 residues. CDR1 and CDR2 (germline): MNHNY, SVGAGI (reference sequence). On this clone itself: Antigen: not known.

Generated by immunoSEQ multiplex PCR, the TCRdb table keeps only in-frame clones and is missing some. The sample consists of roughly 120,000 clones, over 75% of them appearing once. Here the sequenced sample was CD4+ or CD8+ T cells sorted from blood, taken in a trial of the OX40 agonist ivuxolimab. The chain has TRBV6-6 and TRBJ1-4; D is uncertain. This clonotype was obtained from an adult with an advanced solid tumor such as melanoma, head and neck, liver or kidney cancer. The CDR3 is CASSRHFEKLFF. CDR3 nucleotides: TGTGCCAGCAGCCGACACTTCGAAAAACTGTTTTTT.